What follows is one T cell receptor (beta chain) and its context. As yet, its antigen is unknown. This sample is part of a study of CD8+ T cells in alopecia areata. RNA was extracted and reverse transcribed into cDNA as the sequencing template. The repertoire was sequenced with immunoSEQ multiplex PCR; TCRdb's copy has only in-frame clones and lacks some. The table includes 95,000 to 100,000 clones, roughly 60% detected once. Treatment reported: oral pan-JAK inhibitor, 5-10 mg twice daily. Per germline, CDR1 SGHDT and CDR2 YYEEEE. CDR3 length: 15 residues. The V and J ends lost 2 bases and 0 bases respectively, with 11 bases between them. Study results and caveats: Since there was just one nonresponder, nobody can yet say how baseline CD8+ expansion ties to response. Normal skin's resident alphabeta T cells are also sequenced in scalp samples.

Sequenced material: CD8+ T cells sorted from blood, taken at approximately week 60, from a patient treated with tofacitinib. This TCR was sampled from a human donor with alopecia areata. The gene calls are TRBV5-6 and TRBJ1-1, with a weak D call TRBD1 (6 bases). CDR3 protein: CASSFGQSLNTEAFF. The CDR3 DNA reads TGTGCCAGCAGCTTCGGACAGAGTTTGAACACTGAAGCTTTCTTT.